What follows are 12 T cell receptor beta chains derived from one specimen sequenced in a study of T cell changes during pregnancy in multiple sclerosis. TCRdb keeps only in-frame clones here, not all; method: immunoSEQ multiplex PCR. This table holds about 61,000 clones, about 90% found once. The sample in question was peripheral blood, obtained in the first trimester of pregnancy. The receptors shown here come from a female donor in good health, enrolled as a control in a pregnancy study.

This rearrangement joins TRBV10-3 to TRBJ1-3; no clear D gene. Germline V gene lookup returns CDR1 ENHRY and CDR2 SYGVKD. The length of the CDR3 is 16 residues. The V and J ends lost 0 bases and 2 bases respectively, with 11 bases between them. CDR3 in amino acids: CAISESTREPGNTIYF. The CDR3 DNA sequence: TGTGCCATCAGTGAGTCGACTCGAGAGCCTGGAAACACCATATATTTT.

The chain carries TRBV18 and TRBJ1-6; 10 bases fit TRBD1. The CDR3 is 17 amino acids. Germline lookup yields CDR1 KGHSH and CDR2 LQKENI. Trimming cost V 5 bases and J 7 bases; bases outside gene matches: 11. The chain's CDR3 is CASSVTYGTGDNSPLHF. The CDR3, as DNA: TGTGCCAGCTCAGTTACCTACGGGACAGGGGACAATTCACCCCTCCACTTT.

The chain uses TRBV4-3 and TRBJ2-7, with TRBD1 identical over 9 bases. The CDR3 is made up of 15 amino acids. The germline gives CDR1 LGHNA, CDR2 YSLEER. With 0 bases clipped from V and 3 bases from J, the junction kept 3 bases outside the gene matches. DNA for the CDR3: TGCGCCAGCAGCCAAGAATGGACAGGGGACTACGAGCAGTACTTC. Protein sequence: CASSQEWTGDYEQYF.

The chain recombines TRBV7-9 with TRBJ2-5, with 7 bases matching TRBD1. The junction had 10 bases not matched to a gene; V was cut back by 5 bases and J by 1 base. From germline, CDR1 is SEHNR and CDR2 FQNEAQ (reference sequence). This CDR3 is built from 16 residues. The CDR3 nucleotides read TGTGCCAGCAGCCTTGGACAGGAAGGTATCCAAGAGACCCAGTACTTC. It specifies CASSLGQEGIQETQYF.

The genes are TRBV30 and TRBJ1-1, with TRBD1 matching 8 bases. Germline V gene sequence: CDR1 GTSNPN, CDR2 SVGIG (reference sequence). Losses at the gene ends were 0 bases for V and 7 bases for J; bases not matched to a gene: 7. This CDR3 is 14 amino acids long. The CDR3 coding sequence is TGTGCCTGGAGTGTACAGGGGGACACCCGTGAAGCTTTCTTT. Translation gives CAWSVQGDTREAFF.

The gene calls are TRBV6-6 and TRBJ2-7; D may be TRBD1 (6 bases). Trimming shortened V by 4 bases and J by 3 bases, and 16 bases separated the two germline ends. Germline CDR1 and CDR2: MNHNY and SVGAGI (reference sequence). The length of the CDR3 is 15 residues. CDR3 in amino acids: CASSSLRTVFYEQYF. The CDR3 region has the DNA TGTGCCAGCAGTTCCCTGAGGACAGTGTTCTACGAGCAGTACTTC.

V and J are TRBV5-1 and TRBJ2-7; 7 bases agree with TRBD1. This CDR3 comprises 13 residues. The junction had 4 bases not matched to a gene; V was cut back by 0 bases and J by 7 bases. Looked up from germline, CDR1 is SGHRS and CDR2 is YFSETQ. The CDR3 DNA reads TGCGCCAGCAGCTTGGTGGGACAGTGGGAGCAGTACTTC. As protein: CASSLVGQWEQYF.

The chain links TRBV12-5 to TRBJ1-4; 7 nucleotides agree with TRBD1. V lost 1 base, J lost 0 bases, and 11 bases stayed unmatched. The CDR3 is 19 amino acids. Germline CDR1 is LGHNT and CDR2 is FRNRAP. The CDR3 loop reads CASGLEGDSHLATNEKLFF. The CDR3 region has the DNA TGTGCTAGTGGTTTGGAGGGGGACAGCCACCTTGCAACTAATGAAAAACTGTTTTTT.

This sequence joins TRBV7-8 and TRBJ1-1, with D possibly being TRBD1 (5 bases). Looked up from germline, CDR1 is SGHVS and CDR2 is FQNEAQ. The CDR3 extends over 12 amino acids. CDR3 region: CASWGVSTEAFF. DNA for the CDR3: TGTGCGAGCTGGGGCGTCAGCACTGAAGCTTTCTTT.

The rearrangement links TRBV30 to TRBJ2-1; possible D gene TRBD1, 6 bases. This CDR3 has 12 amino acids. In germline, CDR1 is GTSNPN, CDR2 SVGIG (reference sequence). V shed 3 bases and J shed 7 bases, with 10 bases lying between them. CDR3 DNA sequence: TGTGCCTGGAGCAGGGGTCGGAATGAGCAGTTCTTC. Translation gives CAWSRGRNEQFF.

The chain uses TRBV7-8 and TRBJ1-4, with 10 positions matching TRBD1. Trimming took 0 bases from V and 0 from J; bases not matched to a gene: 7. There are 19 residues in the CDR3. Germline CDR1 and CDR2: SGHVS and FQNEAQ. The CDR3 loop reads CASSLARDRGESTNEKLFF. In nucleotides, the CDR3 is TGTGCCAGCAGCTTAGCCCGGGACAGGGGCGAATCAACTAATGAAAAACTGTTTTTT.

The genes are TRBV5-1 and TRBJ2-1, with 8 bases fitting TRBD2. The CDR3 is made up of 16 amino acids. CDR1 is SGHRS, CDR2 YFSETQ, per germline. The J segment lost 4 bases and the V segment lost 4 bases, leaving 10 bases of the junction unmatched. The CDR3: CASSAGSGGSYNEQFF. CDR3 DNA sequence: TGCGCCAGCAGCGCGGGGAGCGGGGGTTCTTACAATGAGCAGTTCTTC.